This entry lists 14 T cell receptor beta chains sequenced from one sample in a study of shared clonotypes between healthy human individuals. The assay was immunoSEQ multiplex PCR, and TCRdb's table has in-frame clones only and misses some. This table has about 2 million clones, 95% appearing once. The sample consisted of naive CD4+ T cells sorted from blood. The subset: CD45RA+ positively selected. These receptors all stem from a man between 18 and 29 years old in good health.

CDR3 DNA: TGCGCCAGCAGCTTAACCGGGACAGAGAACACCGGGGAGCTGTTTTTT. Encoded protein: CASSLTGTENTGELFF. The J gene is TRBJ2-2, the V gene TRBV5-1, with 7 bases that match TRBD1. The J segment lost 1 base and the V segment lost 2 bases, leaving 5 bases of the junction unmatched. CDR1 is SGHRS and CDR2 is YFSETQ in the germline V gene. The CDR3 sequence is 16 residues long.

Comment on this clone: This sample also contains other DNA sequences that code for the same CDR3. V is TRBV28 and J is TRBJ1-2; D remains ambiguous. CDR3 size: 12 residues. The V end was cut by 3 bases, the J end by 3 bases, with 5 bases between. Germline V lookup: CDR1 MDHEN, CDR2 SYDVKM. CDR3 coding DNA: TGTGCCAGCAGTTTGGGGTACTATGGCTACACCTTC. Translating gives CASSLGYYGYTF.

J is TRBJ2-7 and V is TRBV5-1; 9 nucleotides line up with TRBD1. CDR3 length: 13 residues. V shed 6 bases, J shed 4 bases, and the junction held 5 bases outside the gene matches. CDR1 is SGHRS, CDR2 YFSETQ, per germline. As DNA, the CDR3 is TGCGCCAGCACGGGACAGGGAGGGTACGAGCAGTACTTC. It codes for CASTGQGGYEQYF. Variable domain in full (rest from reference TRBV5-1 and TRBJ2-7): KAGVTQTPRYLIKTRGQQVTLSCSPISGHRSVSWYQQTPGQGLQFLFEYFSETQRNKGNFPGRFSGRQFSNSRSEMNVSTLELGDSALYLCASTGQGGYEQYFGPGTRLTVT.

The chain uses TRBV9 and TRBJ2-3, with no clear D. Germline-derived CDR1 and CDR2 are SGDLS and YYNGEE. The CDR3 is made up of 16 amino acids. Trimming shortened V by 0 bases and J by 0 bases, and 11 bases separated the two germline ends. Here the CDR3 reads CASSVGSATSTDTQYF. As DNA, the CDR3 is TGTGCCAGCAGCGTAGGAAGCGCGACTAGCACAGATACGCAGTATTTT.

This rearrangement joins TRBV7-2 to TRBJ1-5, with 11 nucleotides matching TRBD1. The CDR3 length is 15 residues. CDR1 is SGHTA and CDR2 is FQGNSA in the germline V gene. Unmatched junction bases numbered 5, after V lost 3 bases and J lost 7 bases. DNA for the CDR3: TGTGCCAGCAGCTTGGACAGGGGGCCGGGGCAGCCCCAGCATTTT. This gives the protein CASSLDRGPGQPQHF.

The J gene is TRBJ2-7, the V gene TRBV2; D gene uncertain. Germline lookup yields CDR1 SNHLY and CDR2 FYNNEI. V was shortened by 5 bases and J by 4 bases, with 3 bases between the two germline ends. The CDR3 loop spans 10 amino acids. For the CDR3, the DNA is TGTGCCAGCAGTCAATACGAGCAGTACTTC. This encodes CASSQYEQYF.

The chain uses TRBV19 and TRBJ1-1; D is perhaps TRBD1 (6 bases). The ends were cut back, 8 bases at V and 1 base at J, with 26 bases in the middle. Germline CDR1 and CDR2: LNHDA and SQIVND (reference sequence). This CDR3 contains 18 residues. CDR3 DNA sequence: TGTGCCAGTGGTTACGTAACGGGACAAGCCCTTCAGAACACTGAAGCTTTCTTT. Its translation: CASGYVTGQALQNTEAFF.

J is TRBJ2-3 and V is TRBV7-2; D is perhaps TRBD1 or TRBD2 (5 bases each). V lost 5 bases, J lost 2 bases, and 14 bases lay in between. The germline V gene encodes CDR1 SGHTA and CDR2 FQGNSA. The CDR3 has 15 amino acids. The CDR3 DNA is TGTGCCAGCAGCGGGGACGGGATTACCACAGATACGCAGTATTTT. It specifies CASSGDGITTDTQYF.

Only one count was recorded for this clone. In DNA, the CDR3 is TGTGCCAGCAGTTTGGAGGGGGGCACCGGGGAGCTGTTTTTT. This gives the protein CASSLEGGTGELFF. The genes are TRBV6-6 and TRBJ2-2; D possibly matches TRBD1 or TRBD2 (6 bases each). The CDR3 length is 14 residues. V dropped 4 bases and J dropped 4 bases, with 10 bases sitting between them. Germline V gene sequence: CDR1 MNHNY, CDR2 SVGAGI (reference sequence).

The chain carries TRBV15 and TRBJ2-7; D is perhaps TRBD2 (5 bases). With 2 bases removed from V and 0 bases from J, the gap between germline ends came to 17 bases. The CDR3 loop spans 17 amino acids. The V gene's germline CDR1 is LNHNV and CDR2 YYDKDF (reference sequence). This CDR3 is CATSRRERELSSYEQYF. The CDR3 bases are TGTGCCACCAGCAGACGGGAAAGGGAACTTAGCTCCTACGAGCAGTACTTC.

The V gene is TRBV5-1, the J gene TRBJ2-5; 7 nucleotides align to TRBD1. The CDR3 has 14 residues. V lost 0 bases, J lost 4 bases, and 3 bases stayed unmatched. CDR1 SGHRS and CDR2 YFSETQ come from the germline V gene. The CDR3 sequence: CASSLADRVETQYF. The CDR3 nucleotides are TGCGCCAGCAGCTTGGCCGACAGGGTAGAGACCCAGTACTTC.

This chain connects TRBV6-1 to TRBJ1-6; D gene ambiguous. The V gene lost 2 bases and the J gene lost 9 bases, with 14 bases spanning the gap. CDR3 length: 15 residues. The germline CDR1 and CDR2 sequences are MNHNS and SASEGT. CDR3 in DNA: TGTGCCAGCAGTGAAAGATTCCAGGCCTCTTCACCCCTCCACTTT. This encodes CASSERFQASSPLHF.

The CDR3 sequence is CASSIRVNTEAFF. The CDR3 DNA reads TGTGCCAGCTCCATCCGGGTGAACACTGAAGCTTTCTTT. This chain connects TRBV6-1 to TRBJ1-1; D call uncertain. The CDR3 extends over 13 amino acids. Germline-derived CDR1 and CDR2 are MNHNS and SASEGT. The V end was cut by 8 bases, the J end by 0 bases, with 10 bases between.

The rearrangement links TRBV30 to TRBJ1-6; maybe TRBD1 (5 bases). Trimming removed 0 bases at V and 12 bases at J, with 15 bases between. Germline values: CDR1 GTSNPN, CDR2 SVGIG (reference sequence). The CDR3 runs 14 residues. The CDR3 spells CAWSVQAPGLPLHF. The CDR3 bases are TGTGCCTGGAGTGTACAGGCTCCCGGGTTACCCCTCCACTTT.